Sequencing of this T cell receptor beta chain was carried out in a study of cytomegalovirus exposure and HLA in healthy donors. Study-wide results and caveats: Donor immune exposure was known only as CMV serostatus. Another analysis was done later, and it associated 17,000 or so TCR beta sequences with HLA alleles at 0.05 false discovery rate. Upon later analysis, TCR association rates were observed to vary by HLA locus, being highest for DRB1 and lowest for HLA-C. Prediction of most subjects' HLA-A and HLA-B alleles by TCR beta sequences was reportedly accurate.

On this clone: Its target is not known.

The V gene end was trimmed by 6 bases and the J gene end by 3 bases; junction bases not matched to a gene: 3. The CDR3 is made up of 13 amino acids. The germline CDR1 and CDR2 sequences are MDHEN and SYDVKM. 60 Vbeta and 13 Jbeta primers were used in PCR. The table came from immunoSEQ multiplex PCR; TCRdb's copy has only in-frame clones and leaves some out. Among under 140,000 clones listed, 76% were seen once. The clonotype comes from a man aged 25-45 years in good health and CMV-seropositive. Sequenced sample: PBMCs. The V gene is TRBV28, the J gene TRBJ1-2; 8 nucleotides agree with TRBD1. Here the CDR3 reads CASSVTGDYGYTF. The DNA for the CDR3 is TGTGCCAGCAGCGTGACAGGGGACTATGGCTACACCTTC.